What follows describes a single T cell receptor (beta chain). The sample originates from a study of blood T cell repertoires in COVID-19. About the study: Samples representing acute and convalescent COVID-19 were sourced from the United States, Italy and Spain.

There are 15 residues in the CDR3. V lost 5 bases and J lost 4, with 18 bases in between. Germline V gives CDR1 SGHVS, CDR2 FNYEAQ. Per the original methods: The authors estimated nucleated cell counts from reference gene primer amplification. TCRdb's copy holds only in-frame clones and misses some; the assay was immunoSEQ multiplex PCR. That table supplies the V and J calls and clone size; D and trimming were determined from the DNA. The repertoire holds about 140,000 clones, with around 84% as singletons. The chain couples TRBV7-6 to TRBJ2-7; D might be TRBD2 (7 bases). This receptor was obtained from a woman in her sixties or seventies with acute or convalescent COVID-19. The specimen sequenced was peripheral blood. CDR3 sequence reads: CASSPRAGAIYEQYF. DNA for the CDR3: TGTGCCAGCAGCCCACGGGCGGGGGCGATATACGAGCAGTACTTC. Full variable domain (remainder filled in from reference TRBV7-6 and TRBJ2-7): GAGVSQSPRYKVTKRGQDVALRCDPISGHVSLYWYRQALGQGPEFLTYFNYEAQQDKSGLPNDRFSAERPEGSISTLTIQRTEQRDSAMYRCASSPRAGAIYEQYFGPGTRLTVT.